This T cell receptor beta chain was sequenced in a study of blood T cell repertoires in COVID-19. Overall study: The study drew acute and convalescent COVID-19 samples from the United States, Italy and Spain. Sources were T cells, B-cell-depleted T cells, or PBMCs; the material itself was cDNA or gDNA.

The germline V and J ends were trimmed by 2 bases and 2 bases, with 13 bases remaining between them. Germline V gene data show CDR1 as SGDLS and CDR2 as YYNGEE. This CDR3 has 16 residues. As processed by the authors: Estimation of nucleated cell counts was performed using reference gene primer amplification. TCRdb keeps only in-frame clones here, not all; method: immunoSEQ multiplex PCR. D and trimming come from the DNA, and the V and J calls and clone size come from that table. The sample carries approximately 290,000 clones, around 82% recorded once. Seattle patients were enrolled while actively infected and followed longitudinally. The sample holds one count of this clone.

This chain uses TRBV9 with TRBJ2-2, with D perhaps matching TRBD2 (5 bases). Sample: peripheral blood. This TCR came from a person aged 65 to 85 with COVID-19, enrolled during active disease. CDR3 amino acids: CASSVGLSGNTGELFF. The DNA for the CDR3 is TGTGCCAGCAGCGTCGGGCTCAGCGGAAACACCGGGGAGCTGTTTTTT.